This entry concerns a single T cell receptor (beta chain). Its matching antigen is unknown. These data originate in a study of cytomegalovirus exposure and HLA in healthy donors. Findings of the study overall: A later analysis showed TCR association rates differing by HLA locus, peaking at DRB1 and lowest at HLA-C.

With V trimmed by 5 bases and J by 16 bases, 10 bases remained unmatched. CDR1 and CDR2 (germline): SGHAT, FQNNGV. The CDR3 length is 12 residues. Primers: 60 Vbeta forward and 13 Jbeta reverse. Only in-frame clones appear in the TCRdb table, and some are missing; sequencing was by immunoSEQ multiplex PCR. The table shows approximately 160,000 clones, with around 74% occurring only once. The sequenced sample was PBMCs. This sequence joins TRBV11-2 and TRBJ2-1; 8 nucleotides align to TRBD2. The origin of this receptor is a man aged 18-30 years in good health and CMV-seronegative. The CDR3 region is CASSPTGGVGFF. The DNA for the CDR3 is TGTGCCAGCAGCCCCACGGGGGGGGTTGGCTTCTTC.